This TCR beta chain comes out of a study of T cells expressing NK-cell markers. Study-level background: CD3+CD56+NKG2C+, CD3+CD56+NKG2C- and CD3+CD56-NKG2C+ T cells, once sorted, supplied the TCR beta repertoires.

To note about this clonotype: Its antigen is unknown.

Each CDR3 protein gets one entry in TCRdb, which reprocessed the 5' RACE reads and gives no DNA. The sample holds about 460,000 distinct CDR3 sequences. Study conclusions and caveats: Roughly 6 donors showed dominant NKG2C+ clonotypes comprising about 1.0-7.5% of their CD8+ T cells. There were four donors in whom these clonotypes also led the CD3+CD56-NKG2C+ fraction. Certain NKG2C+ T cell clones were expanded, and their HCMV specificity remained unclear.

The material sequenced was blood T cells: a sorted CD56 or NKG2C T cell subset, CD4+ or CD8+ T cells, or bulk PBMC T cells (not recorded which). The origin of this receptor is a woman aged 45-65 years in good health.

This chain's CDR3 is CASNSRTGTYEQYF. The chain recombines TRBV6-2 or TRBV6-3 with TRBJ2-7; TCRdb selects TRBD1, and the lack of DNA leaves this call unchecked. The CDR3 is 14 amino acids. Germline V gives CDR1 MNHEY, CDR2 SVGEGT.